This TCR beta chain was recorded in a study of T-cell reconstitution after alpha-beta-depleted transplantation in children. This clonotype has a count of ten or more. Per the germline V gene, CDR1 is SGHDT and CDR2 is YYEEEE. The CDR3 contains 14 residues. The V gene lost 1 base and the J gene lost 1 base, with 6 bases spanning the gap. Molecular barcoding with unique molecular identifiers was used for the TCRbeta library. One entry per CDR3 protein results from TCRdb running MiXCR on the PCR reads. The repertoire holds 450,000 to 600,000 distinct CDR3 sequences, with 18% as singletons. The input for sequencing was PBMCs from the stem cell graft donor, taken from the stem cell graft. J is TRBJ1-5 and V is TRBV5-6; tentative D call: TRBD1 (5 bases). The source is a human donor who donated a stem cell graft to a child with acute lymphoblastic leukemia. CDR3 sequence reads: CASSLSGSNQPQHF. CDR3 DNA: TGTGCCAGCAGCTTGTCAGGGAGCAATCAGCCCCAGCATTTT.